The clone carrying this T cell receptor (beta chain) was detected ten times or more. Its specificity is unknown. This sample is part of a study of shared clonotypes between healthy human individuals. Background on the study: Each donor had three CD4 naive, three CD4 memory, two CD8 naive and one CD8 memory plate.

Notes on the study in general: Naive subsets, compared against memory subsets, generally had larger estimated richness values. Clonotype sharing across donors was expected to vary with sequencing depth.

The CD4+ fraction was divided into a CD45RA+ naive subset and a CD45RA-negative memory subset. Sequencing was performed with immunoSEQ multiplex PCR; in TCRdb, only in-frame clones are kept and a portion is missing. The sample lists over 700,000 clones, over 60% occurring once. Germline CDR1 SGHRS, CDR2 YFSETQ. This CDR3 has 15 residues. Between the trimmed V and J ends, which lost 4 bases and 2 bases, there was a span of 13 bases. The genes are TRBV5-1 and TRBJ2-1; D call uncertain. The sequence derives from a woman in her 30s in good health. The source material was memory CD4+ T cells sorted from blood. Documented subset: CD45RA-negative fraction. The CDR3 sequence is CASSAESVAYNEQFF. The DNA of the CDR3 is TGCGCCAGCAGCGCGGAGTCGGTCGCCTACAATGAGCAGTTCTTC.